The source of this T cell receptor beta chain is a study of CD4 T cells in relation to SARS-CoV-2 and coronaviruses. On this clone itself: The antigen is not known.

Method: immunoSEQ multiplex PCR; TCRdb's copy keeps in-frame clones and lacks some. The data hold fewer than 20,000 clones, with around 67% observed a single time. Study-wide points: This crossreactivity analysis covered spike protein alone, no other viral proteins.

Before the COVID-19 pandemic, during about 2010-2019, CD4+ T cells were taken from unexposed donors. After around nine days of culture, CD4+ T cells were isolated. The sample consisted of CD4+ T cells from PBMCs, cultured in vitro. This TCR was sampled from a human donor in good health.

The CDR3 DNA is TGTGCCAGCTCACCACCGCAGGGGGCAGCCAAAAACATTCAGTACTTC. This sequence encodes CASSPPQGAAKNIQYF. This chain links TRBV18 with TRBJ2-4, with TRBD1 matching over 8 bases. V shed 0 bases, J shed 0 bases, and the junction held 1 base outside the gene matches. The CDR3 spans 16 residues. Germline CDR1 KGHSH, CDR2 LQKENI.